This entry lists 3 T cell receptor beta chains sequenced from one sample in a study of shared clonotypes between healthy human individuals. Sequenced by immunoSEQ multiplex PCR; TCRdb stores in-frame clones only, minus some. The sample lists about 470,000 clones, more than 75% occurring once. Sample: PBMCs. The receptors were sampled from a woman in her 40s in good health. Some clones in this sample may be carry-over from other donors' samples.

CDR3 bases: TGCGCCAGCAGCCCCGGACTAGCGGGCCCGGGGGAGCAGTACTTC. This gives the protein CASSPGLAGPGEQYF. The chain joins TRBV5-1 to TRBJ2-7, with 11 nucleotides matching TRBD2. Germline lookup yields CDR1 SGHRS and CDR2 YFSETQ. This CDR3 has 15 residues. After removal of 4 bases from V and 7 bases from J, the junction contained 10 bases not matched to a gene.

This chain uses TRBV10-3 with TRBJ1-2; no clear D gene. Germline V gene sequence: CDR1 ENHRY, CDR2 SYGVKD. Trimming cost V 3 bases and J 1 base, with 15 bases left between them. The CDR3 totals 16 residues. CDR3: CAISDPNTSINYGYTF. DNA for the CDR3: TGTGCCATCAGTGACCCTAACACATCAATTAACTATGGCTACACCTTC.

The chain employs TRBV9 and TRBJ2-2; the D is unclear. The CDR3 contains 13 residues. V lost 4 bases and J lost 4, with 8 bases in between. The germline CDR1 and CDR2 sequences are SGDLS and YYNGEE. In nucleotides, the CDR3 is TGTGCCAGCAGCATACTCTTCACCGGGGAGCTGTTTTTT. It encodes CASSILFTGELFF.